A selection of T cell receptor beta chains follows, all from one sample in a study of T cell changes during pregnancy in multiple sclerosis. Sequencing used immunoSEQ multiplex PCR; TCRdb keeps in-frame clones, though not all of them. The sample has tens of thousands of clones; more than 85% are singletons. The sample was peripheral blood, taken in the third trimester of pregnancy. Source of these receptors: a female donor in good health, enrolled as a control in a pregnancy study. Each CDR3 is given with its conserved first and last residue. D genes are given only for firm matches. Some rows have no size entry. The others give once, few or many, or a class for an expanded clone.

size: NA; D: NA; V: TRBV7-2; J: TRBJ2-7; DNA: TGTGCCAGCAGCTCGACGGGACACATCTACGAGCAGTACTTC; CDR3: CASSSTGHIYEQYF
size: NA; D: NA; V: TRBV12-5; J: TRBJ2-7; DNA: TGTGCTAGTGGTTTGGGACAGGTCTACGAGCAGTACTTC; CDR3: CASGLGQVYEQYF
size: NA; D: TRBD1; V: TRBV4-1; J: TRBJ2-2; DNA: TGCGCCAGCGGCAGTTTGTGGGGGACAGAATACACCGGGGAGCTGTTTTTT; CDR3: CASGSLWGTEYTGELFF
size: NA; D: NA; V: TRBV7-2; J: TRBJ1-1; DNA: TGTGCCAGCAGCCCCCGAGGGGGGGGCTTTACTGAAGCTTTCTTT; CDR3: CASSPRGGGFTEAFF
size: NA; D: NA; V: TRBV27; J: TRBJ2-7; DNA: TGTGCCAGCAGTCCAAGTTGGGCCAACATCGCCTACGAGCAGTACTTC; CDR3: CASSPSWANIAYEQYF
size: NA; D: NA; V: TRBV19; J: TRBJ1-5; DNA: TGTGCCAGTAGTATTGAAGGGGGGGGGCTTAAAAGCAATCAGCCCCAGCATTTT; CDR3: CASSIEGGGLKSNQPQHF
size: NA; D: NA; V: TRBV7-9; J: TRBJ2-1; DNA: TGTGCCAGCAGCTTCCTCCCGGAGGGAGAGCAGTTCTTC; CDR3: CASSFLPEGEQFF
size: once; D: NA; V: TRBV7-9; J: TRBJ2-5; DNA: TGTGCCAGCAGCTTATGGGAGGATGAGACCCAGTACTTC; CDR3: CASSLWEDETQYF
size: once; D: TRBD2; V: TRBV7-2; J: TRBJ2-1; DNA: TGTGCCAGCAGCACCATAACTAGCGGGAGGGGCTACAATGAGCAGTTCTTC; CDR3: CASSTITSGRGYNEQFF
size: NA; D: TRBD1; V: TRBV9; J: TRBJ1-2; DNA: TGTGCCAGCAGCGTAGGGACAGGCCCGTCTTATGGCTACACCTTC; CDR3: CASSVGTGPSYGYTF
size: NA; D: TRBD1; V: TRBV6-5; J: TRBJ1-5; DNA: TGTGCCAGCAGGAGGATGTGGGACAGTCGACAGCCCCAGCATTTT; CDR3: CASRRMWDSRQPQHF
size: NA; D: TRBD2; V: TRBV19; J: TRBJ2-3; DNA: TGTGCCAGTAGTATCGGGACTAGCGAGACCACAGATACGCAGTATTTT; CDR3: CASSIGTSETTDTQYF
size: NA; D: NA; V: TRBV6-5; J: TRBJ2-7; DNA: TGTGCCAGCTGTGGGGCACCAACCTACGAGCAGTACTTC; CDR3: CASCGAPTYEQYF